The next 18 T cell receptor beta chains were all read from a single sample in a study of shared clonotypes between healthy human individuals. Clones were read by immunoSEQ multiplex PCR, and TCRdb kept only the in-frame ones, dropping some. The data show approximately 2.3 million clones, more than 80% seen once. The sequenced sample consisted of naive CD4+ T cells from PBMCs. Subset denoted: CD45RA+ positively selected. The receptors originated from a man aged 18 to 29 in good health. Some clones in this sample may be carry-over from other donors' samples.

CDR3 sequence reads: CASSLTGTPEDTF. DNA of the CDR3: TGTGCCAGCAGCCTGACGGGGACCCCTGAAGACACCTTC. The rearrangement uses TRBV28 and TRBJ1-2; D possibly corresponds to TRBD1 (5 bases). The V end was cut by 6 bases, the J end by 12 bases, with 20 bases between. The germline CDR1 and CDR2 sequences are MDHEN and SYDVKM. CDR3 length: 13 amino acids.

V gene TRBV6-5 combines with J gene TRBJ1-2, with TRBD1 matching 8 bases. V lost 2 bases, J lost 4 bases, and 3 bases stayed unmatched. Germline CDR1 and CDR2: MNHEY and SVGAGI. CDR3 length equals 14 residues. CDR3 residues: CASSYRTGTYGYTF. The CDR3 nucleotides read TGTGCCAGCAGTTACAGGACAGGGACCTATGGCTACACCTTC.

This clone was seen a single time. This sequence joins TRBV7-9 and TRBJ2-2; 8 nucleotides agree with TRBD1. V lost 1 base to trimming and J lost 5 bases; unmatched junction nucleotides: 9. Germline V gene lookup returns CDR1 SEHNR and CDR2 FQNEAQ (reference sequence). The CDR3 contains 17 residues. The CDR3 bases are TGTGCCAGCAGCTTAGGGGGAGGCAGGGGGCCGACCGGGGAGCTGTTTTTT. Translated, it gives CASSLGGGRGPTGELFF.

CDR3 residues: CASSPLGNNYGYTF. The CDR3 DNA reads as TGTGCCAGCAGTCCTCTCGGAAATAACTATGGCTACACCTTC. V and J are TRBV27 and TRBJ1-2; D call uncertain. With 5 bases removed from V and 1 base from J, the gap between germline ends came to 11 bases. The CDR3 has 14 residues. Germline V gene data show CDR1 as MNHEY and CDR2 as SMNVEV (reference sequence).

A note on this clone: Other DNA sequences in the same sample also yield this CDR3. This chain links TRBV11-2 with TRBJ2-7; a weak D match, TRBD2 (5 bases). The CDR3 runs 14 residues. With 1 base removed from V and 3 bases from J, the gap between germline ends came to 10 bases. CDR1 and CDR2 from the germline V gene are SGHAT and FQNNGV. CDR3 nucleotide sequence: TGTGCCAGCAGCTTAGGACCGGGGAGCTACGAGCAGTACTTC. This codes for CASSLGPGSYEQYF.

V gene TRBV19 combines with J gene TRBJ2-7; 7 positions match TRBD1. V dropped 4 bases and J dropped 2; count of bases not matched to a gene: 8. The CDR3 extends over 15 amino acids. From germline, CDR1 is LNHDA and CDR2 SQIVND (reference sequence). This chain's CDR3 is CASSRTDRLAYEQYF. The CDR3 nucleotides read TGTGCCAGTAGTAGGACGGACAGGCTCGCCTACGAGCAGTACTTC.

CDR3 nucleotides: TGTGCCAGCAGCACCCAAGTGGGGGGGAACTATGGCTACACCTTC. It translates to CASSTQVGGNYGYTF. V is TRBV9 and J is TRBJ1-2; weak D call: TRBD1 (5 bases). The CDR3 loop spans 15 amino acids. Germline V gene data show CDR1 as SGDLS and CDR2 as YYNGEE. Trimming removed 4 bases at V and 2 bases at J, with 15 bases between.

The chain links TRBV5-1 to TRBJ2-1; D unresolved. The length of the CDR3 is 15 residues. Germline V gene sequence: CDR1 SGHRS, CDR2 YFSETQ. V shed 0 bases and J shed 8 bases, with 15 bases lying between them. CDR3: CASSLGTSGGDEQFF. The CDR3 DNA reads TGCGCCAGCAGCTTGGGGACCTCAGGTGGCGATGAGCAGTTCTTC.

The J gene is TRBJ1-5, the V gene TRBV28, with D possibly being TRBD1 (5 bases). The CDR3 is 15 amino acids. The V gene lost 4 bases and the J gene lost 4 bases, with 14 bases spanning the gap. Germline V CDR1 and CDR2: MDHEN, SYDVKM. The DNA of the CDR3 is TGTGCCAGCAGTTCGCAGGGTTGGAGGAATCAGCCCCAGCATTTT. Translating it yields CASSSQGWRNQPQHF.

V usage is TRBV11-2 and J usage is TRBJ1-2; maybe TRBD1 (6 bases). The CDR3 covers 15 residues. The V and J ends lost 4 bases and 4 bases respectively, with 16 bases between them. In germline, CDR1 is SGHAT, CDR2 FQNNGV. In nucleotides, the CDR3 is TGTGCCAGCAGCTACTCGACGGGACAACTCTATGGCTACACCTTC. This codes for CASSYSTGQLYGYTF.

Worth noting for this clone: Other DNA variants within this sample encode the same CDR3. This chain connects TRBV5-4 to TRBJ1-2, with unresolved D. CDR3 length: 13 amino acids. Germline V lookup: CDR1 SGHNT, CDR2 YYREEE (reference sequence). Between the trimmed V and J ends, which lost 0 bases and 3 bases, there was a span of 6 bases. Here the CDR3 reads CASSLAGDYGYTF. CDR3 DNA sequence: TGTGCCAGCAGCTTGGCCGGAGACTATGGCTACACCTTC. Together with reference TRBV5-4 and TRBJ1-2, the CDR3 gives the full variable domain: ETGVTQSPTHLIKTRGQQVTLRCSSQSGHNTVSWYQQALGQGPQFIFQYYREEENGRGNFPPRFSGLQFPNYSSELNVNALELDDSALYLCASSLAGDYGYTFGSGTRLTVV.

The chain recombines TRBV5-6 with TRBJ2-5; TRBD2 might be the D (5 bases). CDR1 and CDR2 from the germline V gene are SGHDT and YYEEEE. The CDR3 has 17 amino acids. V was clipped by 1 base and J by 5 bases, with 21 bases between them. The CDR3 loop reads CASSLRVGGLRVETQYF. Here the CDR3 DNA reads TGTGCCAGCAGCTTGAGGGTTGGCGGGCTCCGCGTGGAGACCCAGTACTTC. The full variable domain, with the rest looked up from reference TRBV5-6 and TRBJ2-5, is DAGVTQSPTHLIKTRGQQVTLRCSPKSGHDTVSWYQQALGQGPQFIFQYYEEEERQRGNFPDRFSGHQFPNYSSELNVNALLLGDSALYLCASSLRVGGLRVETQYFGPGTRLLVL.

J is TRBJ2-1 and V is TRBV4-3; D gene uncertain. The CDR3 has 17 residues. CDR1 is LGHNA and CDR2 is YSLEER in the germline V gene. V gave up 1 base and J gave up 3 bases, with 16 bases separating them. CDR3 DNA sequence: TGCGCCAGCAGCCAAGTAAGCAGAGGCGGAATCTACAATGAGCAGTTCTTC. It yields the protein CASSQVSRGGIYNEQFF.

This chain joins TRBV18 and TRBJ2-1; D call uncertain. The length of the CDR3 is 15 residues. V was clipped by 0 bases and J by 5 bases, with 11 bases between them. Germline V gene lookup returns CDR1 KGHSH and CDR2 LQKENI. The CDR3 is CASSPPPAWDNEQFF. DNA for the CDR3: TGTGCCAGCTCACCACCGCCCGCTTGGGACAATGAGCAGTTCTTC.

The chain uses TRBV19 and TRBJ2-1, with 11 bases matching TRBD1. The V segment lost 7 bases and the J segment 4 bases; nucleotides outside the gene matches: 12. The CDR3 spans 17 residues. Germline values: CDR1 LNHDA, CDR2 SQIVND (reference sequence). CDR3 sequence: CASTRPDGQGAYNEQFF. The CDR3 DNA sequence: TGTGCCAGTACCAGACCCGACGGACAGGGGGCATACAATGAGCAGTTCTTC.

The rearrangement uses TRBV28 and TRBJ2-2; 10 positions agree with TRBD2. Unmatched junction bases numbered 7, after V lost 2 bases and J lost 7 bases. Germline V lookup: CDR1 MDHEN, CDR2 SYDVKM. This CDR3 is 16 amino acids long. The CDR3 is CASSLEAGGPGGELFF. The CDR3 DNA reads TGTGCCAGCAGTTTAGAAGCGGGAGGGCCCGGCGGGGAGCTGTTTTTT.

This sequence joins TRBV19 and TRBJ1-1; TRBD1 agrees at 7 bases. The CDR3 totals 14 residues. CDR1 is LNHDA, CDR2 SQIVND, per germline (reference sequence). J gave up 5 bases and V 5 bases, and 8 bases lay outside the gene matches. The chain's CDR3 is CASSAGGMWTEAFF. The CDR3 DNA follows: TGTGCCAGTAGTGCAGGGGGTATGTGGACTGAAGCTTTCTTT.

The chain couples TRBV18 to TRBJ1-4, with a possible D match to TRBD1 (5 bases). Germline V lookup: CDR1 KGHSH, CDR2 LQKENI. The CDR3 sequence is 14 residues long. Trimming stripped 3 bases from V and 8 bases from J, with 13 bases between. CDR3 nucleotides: TGTGCCAGCTCACCTGCAGGGTCTGGGGAAAAACTGTTTTTT. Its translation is CASSPAGSGEKLFF.